The next 14 T cell receptor beta chains were all read from a single sample in a study of blood T cell repertoires in COVID-19. Method: immunoSEQ multiplex PCR; TCRdb's copy keeps in-frame clones and lacks some. Among approximately 250,000 clones listed, around 86% were seen once. Sequenced sample: peripheral blood. The receptors come from a man aged 40-49 years with active or convalescent COVID-19.

The chain carries TRBV12-3 or TRBV12-4 and TRBJ2-3; D is ambiguous. V was trimmed by 6 bases and J by 5 bases, leaving 6 bases between them. This CDR3 contains 11 residues. The CDR3 loop is CASSSVDTQYF. DNA for the CDR3: TGTGCCAGCAGCTCGGTAGATACGCAGTATTTT.

J is TRBJ1-4 and V is TRBV10-3; D perhaps matches TRBD1 (6 bases). This CDR3 contains 13 residues. Trimming took 10 bases from V and 0 from J, leaving 9 bases between them. The V gene's germline CDR1 is ENHRY and CDR2 SYGVKD. CDR3 nucleotides: TGTGCCACCCAGGGGACAACTAATGAAAAACTGTTTTTT. It translates to CATQGTTNEKLFF.

The V and J genes are TRBV7-3 and TRBJ2-2; weak D call: TRBD1 (5 bases). The V end was cut by 1 base, the J end by 1 base, with 10 bases between. Germline CDR1 SGHTA, CDR2 FQGTGA. The CDR3 spans 16 residues. CDR3 nucleotide sequence: TGTGCCAGCAGCTTAATGGGTCAGGGGAACACCGGGGAGCTGTTTTTT. This translates into CASSLMGQGNTGELFF. Full variable domain (outside the CDR3, taken from reference TRBV7-3 and TRBJ2-2): GAGVSQTPSNKVTEKGKYVELRCDPISGHTALYWYRQSLGQGPEFLIYFQGTGAADDSGLPNDRFFAVRPEGSVSTLKIQRTERGDSAVYLCASSLMGQGNTGELFFGEGSRLTVL.

CDR3 DNA sequence: TGTGCCAGCCTCAGTAGTGGGACAAGCTCCTACGAGCAGTACTTC. Residues: CASLSSGTSSYEQYF. The rearrangement joins TRBV28 to TRBJ2-7; possible D gene TRBD1, 6 bases. The germline gives CDR1 MDHEN, CDR2 SYDVKM. This CDR3 spans 15 amino acids. The V end was cut by 8 bases, the J end by 0 bases, with 17 bases between.

The chain recombines TRBV7-6 with TRBJ1-3; D is possibly TRBD1 (5 bases). CDR1 and CDR2 (germline): SGHVS, FNYEAQ. The CDR3 is 18 amino acids. Trimming took 4 bases from V and 0 from J, leaving 19 bases between them. DNA of the CDR3: TGTGCCAGCAGCTCCCAGGGCAGACTGTGGGCCTCTGGAAACACCATATATTTT. Translation gives CASSSQGRLWASGNTIYF.

The chain links TRBV7-3 to TRBJ1-6; D uncertain. The CDR3 has 14 amino acids. Trimming cost V 4 bases and J 5 bases, with 9 bases left between them. From germline, CDR1 is SGHTA and CDR2 FQGTGA. CDR3 sequence (DNA): TGTGCCAGCAGCTACGCAGGAAATAATTCACCCCTCCACTTT. As protein: CASSYAGNNSPLHF.

The chain employs TRBV19 and TRBJ1-4; D remains ambiguous. The CDR3 runs 17 residues. Trimming took off 5 bases at V and 5 bases at J, with 21 bases between the two ends. Germline assignment: CDR1 LNHDA and CDR2 SQIVND (reference sequence). The CDR3 reads CASSPIRGWDINEKLFF. Here the CDR3 DNA reads TGTGCCAGTAGTCCGATTCGGGGATGGGATATCAATGAAAAACTGTTTTTT.

CDR3 residues: CAISEANRATEAFF. In DNA form, the CDR3 reads TGTGCCATCAGTGAGGCAAACAGGGCTACTGAAGCTTTCTTT. The rearrangement joins TRBV10-3 to TRBJ1-1, with D possibly matching TRBD1 (6 bases). V was trimmed by 2 bases and J by 5 bases, leaving 12 bases between them. Germline V gives CDR1 ENHRY, CDR2 SYGVKD. The CDR3 has 14 amino acids.

The chain employs TRBV7-9 and TRBJ1-4, with a tentative D call TRBD1 (5 bases). V lost 1 base and J 8 bases, leaving 20 bases between the germline ends. CDR1 and CDR2 from the germline V gene are SEHNR and FQNEAQ (reference sequence). There are 17 residues in the CDR3. CDR3 sequence (DNA): TGTGCCAGCAGCTTAGTGGGGGGGACGGATGCTACGGAAAAACTGTTTTTT. Its protein is CASSLVGGTDATEKLFF.

In regard to this clone: This sample also contains other DNA sequences that code for the same CDR3. The chain uses TRBV9 and TRBJ1-6, with a possible D match to TRBD1 (6 bases). The V end was cut by 4 bases, the J end by 7 bases, with 12 bases between. The CDR3 has 14 amino acids. CDR1 and CDR2 (germline): SGDLS, YYNGEE. The CDR3 region has the DNA TGTGCCAGCAGCTCCCCAGGGGTGAATTCACCCCTCCACTTT. The encoded protein is CASSSPGVNSPLHF.

The rearrangement joins TRBV5-1 to TRBJ2-4, with D unresolved. There are 15 residues in the CDR3. Trimming took 1 base from V and 6 from J, leaving 14 bases between them. The V gene's germline CDR1 is SGHRS and CDR2 YFSETQ. The CDR3 DNA reads as TGCGCCAGCAGCTTGACCCCCGAGAATCTAAACATTCAGTACTTC. Its protein product is CASSLTPENLNIQYF.

This sequence joins TRBV6-5 and TRBJ1-2; TRBD1 is a possible D gene (5 bases). The CDR3 contains 13 residues. V shed 2 bases and J shed 4 bases, with 8 bases lying between them. The germline V gene encodes CDR1 MNHEY and CDR2 SVGAGI. CDR3 protein: CASSYGQAYGYTF. The DNA of the CDR3 is TGTGCCAGCAGTTACGGACAAGCCTATGGCTACACCTTC.

J is TRBJ1-6 and V is TRBV14; D gene uncertain. Germline V gene sequence: CDR1 SGHDN, CDR2 FVKESK. V was clipped by 1 base and J by 9 bases, with 7 bases between them. The CDR3 has 13 amino acids. CDR3 amino acids: CASSQGPVSPLHF. CDR3 in DNA: TGTGCCAGCAGCCAAGGCCCGGTTTCACCCCTCCACTTT.

In its sample, this clone was seen a few times. The chain is built from TRBV5-1 and TRBJ2-7, with TRBD1 identical over 11 bases. This CDR3 region has 15 residues. The V segment lost 4 bases and the J segment 4 bases; nucleotides outside the gene matches: 7. Germline values: CDR1 SGHRS, CDR2 YFSETQ. CDR3 loop: CASSDRDRGYYEQYF. The DNA for the CDR3 is TGCGCCAGCAGCGACCGGGACAGGGGGTATTACGAGCAGTACTTC. Supplemented by reference TRBV5-1 and TRBJ2-7, the full variable domain reads KAGVTQTPRYLIKTRGQQVTLSCSPISGHRSVSWYQQTPGQGLQFLFEYFSETQRNKGNFPGRFSGRQFSNSRSEMNVSTLELGDSALYLCASSDRDRGYYEQYFGPGTRLTVT.